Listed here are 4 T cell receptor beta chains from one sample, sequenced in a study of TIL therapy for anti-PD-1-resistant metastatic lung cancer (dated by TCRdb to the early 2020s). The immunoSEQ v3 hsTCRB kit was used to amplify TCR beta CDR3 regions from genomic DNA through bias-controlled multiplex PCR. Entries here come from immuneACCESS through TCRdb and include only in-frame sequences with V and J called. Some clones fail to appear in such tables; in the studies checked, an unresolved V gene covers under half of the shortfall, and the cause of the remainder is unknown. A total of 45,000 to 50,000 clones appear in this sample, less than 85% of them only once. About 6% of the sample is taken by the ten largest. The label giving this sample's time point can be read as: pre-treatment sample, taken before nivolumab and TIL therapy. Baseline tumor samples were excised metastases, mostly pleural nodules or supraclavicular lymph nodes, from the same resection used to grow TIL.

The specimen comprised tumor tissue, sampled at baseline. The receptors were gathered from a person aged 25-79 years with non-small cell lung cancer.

The CDR3 sequence is CASSKVGLAGGQETQYF. DNA of the CDR3: TGTGCCAGTAGTAAAGTCGGACTAGCGGGAGGGCAGGAGACCCAGTACTTC. The J gene is TRBJ2-5, the V gene TRBV19; 15 nucleotides agree with TRBD2. This CDR3 region has 17 residues. Germline CDR1 reads LNHDA; CDR2 reads SQIVND (reference sequence). J was trimmed by 5 bases and V by 4 bases; bases with no gene match: 8.

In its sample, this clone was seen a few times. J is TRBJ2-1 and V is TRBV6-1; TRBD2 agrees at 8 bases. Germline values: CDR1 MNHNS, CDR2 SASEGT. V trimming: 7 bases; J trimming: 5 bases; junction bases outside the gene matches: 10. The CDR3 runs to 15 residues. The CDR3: CASKERIAGNNEQFF. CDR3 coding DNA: TGTGCCAGCAAAGAACGGATAGCGGGGAACAATGAGCAGTTCTTC.

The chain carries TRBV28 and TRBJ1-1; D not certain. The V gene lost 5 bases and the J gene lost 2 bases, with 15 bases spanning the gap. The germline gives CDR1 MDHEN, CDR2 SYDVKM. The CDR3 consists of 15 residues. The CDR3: CASSLKPFPNTEAFF. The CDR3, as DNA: TGTGCCAGCAGTCTGAAGCCCTTCCCAAACACTGAAGCTTTCTTT.

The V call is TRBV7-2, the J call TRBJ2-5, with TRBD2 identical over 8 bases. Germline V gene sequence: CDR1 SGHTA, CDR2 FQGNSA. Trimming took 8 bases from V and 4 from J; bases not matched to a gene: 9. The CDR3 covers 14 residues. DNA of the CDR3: TGTGCCAGCGGTAGCGGGATTTTACGAGAGACCCAGTACTTC. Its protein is CASGSGILRETQYF.